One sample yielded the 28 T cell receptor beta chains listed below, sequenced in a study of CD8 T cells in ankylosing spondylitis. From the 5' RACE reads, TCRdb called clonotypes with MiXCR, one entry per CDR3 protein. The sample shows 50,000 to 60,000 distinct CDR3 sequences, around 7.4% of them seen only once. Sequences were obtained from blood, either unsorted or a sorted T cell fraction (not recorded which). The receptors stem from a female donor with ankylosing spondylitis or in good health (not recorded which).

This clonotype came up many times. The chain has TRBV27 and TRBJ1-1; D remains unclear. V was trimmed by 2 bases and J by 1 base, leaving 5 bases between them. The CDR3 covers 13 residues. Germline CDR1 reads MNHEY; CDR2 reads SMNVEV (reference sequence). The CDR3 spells CASSLEGNTEAFF. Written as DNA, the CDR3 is TGTGCCAGCAGTTTAGAAGGGAACACTGAAGCTTTCTTT.

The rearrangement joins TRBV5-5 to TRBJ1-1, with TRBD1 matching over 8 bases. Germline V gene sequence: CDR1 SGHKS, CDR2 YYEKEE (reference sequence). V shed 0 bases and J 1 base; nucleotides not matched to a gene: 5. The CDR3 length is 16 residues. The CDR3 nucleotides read TGTGCCAGCAGCTTGGGACCGGGACAGGAGAACACTGAAGCTTTCTTT. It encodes CASSLGPGQENTEAFF.

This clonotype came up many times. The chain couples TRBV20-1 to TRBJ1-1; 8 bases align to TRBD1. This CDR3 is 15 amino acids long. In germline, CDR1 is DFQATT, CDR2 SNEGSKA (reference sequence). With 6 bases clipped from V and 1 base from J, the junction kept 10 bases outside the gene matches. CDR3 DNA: TGCAGTGCGAAAAATTCTGACAGGGGGAACACTGAAGCTTTCTTT. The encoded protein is CSAKNSDRGNTEAFF.

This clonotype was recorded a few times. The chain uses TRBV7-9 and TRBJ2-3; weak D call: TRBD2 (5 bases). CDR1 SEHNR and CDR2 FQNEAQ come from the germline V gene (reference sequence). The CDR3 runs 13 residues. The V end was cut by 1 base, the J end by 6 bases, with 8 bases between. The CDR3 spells CASSLGASDTQYF. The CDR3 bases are TGTGCCAGCAGCTTAGGAGCTAGCGATACGCAGTATTTT.

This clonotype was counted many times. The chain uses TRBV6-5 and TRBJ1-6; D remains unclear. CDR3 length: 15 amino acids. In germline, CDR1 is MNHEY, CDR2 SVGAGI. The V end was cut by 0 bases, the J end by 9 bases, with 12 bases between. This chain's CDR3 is CASSYSTGGGSPLHF. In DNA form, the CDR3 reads TGTGCCAGCAGTTACTCGACCGGAGGCGGTTCACCCCTCCACTTT.

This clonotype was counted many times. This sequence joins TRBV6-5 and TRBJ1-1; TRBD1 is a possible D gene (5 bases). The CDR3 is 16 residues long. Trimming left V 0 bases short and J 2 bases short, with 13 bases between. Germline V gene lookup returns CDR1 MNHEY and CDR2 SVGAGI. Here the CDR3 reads CASSYSSGSLNTEAFF. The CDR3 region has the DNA TGTGCCAGCAGTTACTCCTCAGGGAGTTTAAACACTGAAGCTTTCTTT.

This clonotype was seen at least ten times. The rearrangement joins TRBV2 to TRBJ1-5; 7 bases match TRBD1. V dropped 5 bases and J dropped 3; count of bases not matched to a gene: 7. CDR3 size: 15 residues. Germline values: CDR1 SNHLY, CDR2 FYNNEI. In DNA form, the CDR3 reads TGTGCCAGCAGTCGACAGGGTTTTAACAATCAGCCCCAGCATTTT. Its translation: CASSRQGFNNQPQHF.

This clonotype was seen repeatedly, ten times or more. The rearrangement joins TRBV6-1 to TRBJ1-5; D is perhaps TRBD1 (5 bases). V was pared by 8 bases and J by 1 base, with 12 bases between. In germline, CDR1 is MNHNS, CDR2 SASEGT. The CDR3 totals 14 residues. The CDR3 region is CASDQGLSNQPQHF. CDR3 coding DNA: TGTGCCAGCGATCAGGGATTGAGCAATCAGCCCCAGCATTTT.

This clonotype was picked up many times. The CDR3 loop reads CASRPEGMDMRYTF. CDR3 in DNA: TGTGCCAGCAGACCCGAAGGGATGGATATGCGCTACACCTTC. The chain couples TRBV6-1 to TRBJ1-2, with no clear D. The germline gives CDR1 MNHNS, CDR2 SASEGT. V was shortened by 6 bases and J by 9 bases, with 20 bases between the two germline ends. The CDR3 is 14 residues long.

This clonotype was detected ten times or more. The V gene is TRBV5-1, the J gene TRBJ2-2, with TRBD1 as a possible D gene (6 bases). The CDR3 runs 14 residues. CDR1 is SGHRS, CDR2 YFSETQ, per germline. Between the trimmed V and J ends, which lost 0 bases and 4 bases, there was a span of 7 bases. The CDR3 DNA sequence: TGCGCCAGCAGCTTGGAACAGGGCACCGGGGAGCTGTTTTTT. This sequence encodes CASSLEQGTGELFF.

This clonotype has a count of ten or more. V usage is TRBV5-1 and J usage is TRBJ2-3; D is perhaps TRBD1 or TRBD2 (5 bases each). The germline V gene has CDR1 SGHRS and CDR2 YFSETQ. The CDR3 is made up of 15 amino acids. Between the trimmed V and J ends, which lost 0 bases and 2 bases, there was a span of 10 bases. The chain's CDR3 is CASSLVGRLTDTQYF. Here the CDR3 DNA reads TGCGCCAGCAGCTTGGTGGGACGGCTCACAGATACGCAGTATTTT.

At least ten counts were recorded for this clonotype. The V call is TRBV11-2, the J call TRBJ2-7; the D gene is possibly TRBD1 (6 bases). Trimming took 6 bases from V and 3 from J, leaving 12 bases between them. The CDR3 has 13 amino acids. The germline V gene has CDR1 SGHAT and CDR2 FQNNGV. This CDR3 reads CASRSGQNYEQYF. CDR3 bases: TGTGCCAGCAGGTCCGGACAGAACTACGAGCAGTACTTC.

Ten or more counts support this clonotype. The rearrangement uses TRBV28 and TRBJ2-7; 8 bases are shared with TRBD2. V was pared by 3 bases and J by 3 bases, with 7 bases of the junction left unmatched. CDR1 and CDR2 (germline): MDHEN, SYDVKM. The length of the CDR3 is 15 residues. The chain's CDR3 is CASSLAGGLRYEQYV. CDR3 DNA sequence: TGTGCCAGCAGTTTGGCGGGGGGTTTGCGCTACGAGCAGTACGTC.

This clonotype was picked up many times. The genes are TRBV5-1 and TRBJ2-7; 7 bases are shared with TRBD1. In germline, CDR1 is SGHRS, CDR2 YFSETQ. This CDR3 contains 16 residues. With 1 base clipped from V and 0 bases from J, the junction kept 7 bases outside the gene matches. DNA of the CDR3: TGCGCCAGCAGCTTGCTTCCGGGACAGACCTCCTACGAGCAGTACTTC. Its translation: CASSLLPGQTSYEQYF.

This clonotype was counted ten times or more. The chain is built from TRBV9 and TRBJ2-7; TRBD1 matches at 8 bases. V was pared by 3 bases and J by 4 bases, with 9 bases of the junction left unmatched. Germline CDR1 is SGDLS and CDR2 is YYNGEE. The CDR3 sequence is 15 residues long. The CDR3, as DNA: TGTGCCAGCAGCGGACACTGGACAGGGTGGTACGAGCAGTACTTC. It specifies CASSGHWTGWYEQYF.

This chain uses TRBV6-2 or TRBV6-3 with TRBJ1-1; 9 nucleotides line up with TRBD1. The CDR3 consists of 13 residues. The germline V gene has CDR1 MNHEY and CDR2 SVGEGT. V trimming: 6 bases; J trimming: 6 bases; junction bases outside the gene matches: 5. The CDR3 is CASRGQGGAEAFF. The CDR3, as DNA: TGTGCCAGCAGGGGACAGGGCGGGGCTGAAGCTTTCTTT.

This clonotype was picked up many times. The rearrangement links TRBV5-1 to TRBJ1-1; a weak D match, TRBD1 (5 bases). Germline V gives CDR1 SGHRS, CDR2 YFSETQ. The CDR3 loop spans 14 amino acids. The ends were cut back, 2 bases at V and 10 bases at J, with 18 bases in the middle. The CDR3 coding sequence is TGCGCCAGCAGCTTCACTGGGGGGGAGATTGCAGCTTTCTTT. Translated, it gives CASSFTGGEIAAFF.

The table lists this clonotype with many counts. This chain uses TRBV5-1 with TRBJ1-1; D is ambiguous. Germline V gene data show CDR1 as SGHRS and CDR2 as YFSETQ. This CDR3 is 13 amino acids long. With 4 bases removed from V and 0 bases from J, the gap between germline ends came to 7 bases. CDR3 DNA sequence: TGCGCCAGCAGCCCAGCAGTGAACACTGAAGCTTTCTTT. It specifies CASSPAVNTEAFF.

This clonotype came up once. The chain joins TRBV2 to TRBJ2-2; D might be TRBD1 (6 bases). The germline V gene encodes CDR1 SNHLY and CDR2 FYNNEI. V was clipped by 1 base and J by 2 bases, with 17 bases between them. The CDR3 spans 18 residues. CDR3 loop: CASSEEDRSFDNTGELFF. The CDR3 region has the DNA TGTGCCAGCAGTGAAGAGGACAGATCTTTTGATAACACCGGGGAGCTGTTTTTT. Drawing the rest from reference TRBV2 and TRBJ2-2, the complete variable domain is EPEVTQTPSHQVTQMGQEVILRCVPISNHLYFYWYRQILGQKVEFLVSFYNNEISEKSEIFDDQFSVERPDGSNFTLKIRSTKLEDSAMYFCASSEEDRSFDNTGELFFGEGSRLTVL.

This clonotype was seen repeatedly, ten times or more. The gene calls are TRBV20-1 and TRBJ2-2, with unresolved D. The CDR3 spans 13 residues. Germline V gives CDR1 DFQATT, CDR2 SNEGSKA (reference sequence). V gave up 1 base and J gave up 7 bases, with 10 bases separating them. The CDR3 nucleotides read TGCAGTGCTAGAGCTAGGCTGAACGGGGAGCTGTTTTTT. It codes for CSARARLNGELFF.

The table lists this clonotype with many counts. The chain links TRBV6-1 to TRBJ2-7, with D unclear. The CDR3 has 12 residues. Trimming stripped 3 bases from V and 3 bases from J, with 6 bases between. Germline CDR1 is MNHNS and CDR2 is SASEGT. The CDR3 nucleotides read TGTGCCAGCAGTGAGGGGAACTACGAGCAGTACTTC. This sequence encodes CASSEGNYEQYF.

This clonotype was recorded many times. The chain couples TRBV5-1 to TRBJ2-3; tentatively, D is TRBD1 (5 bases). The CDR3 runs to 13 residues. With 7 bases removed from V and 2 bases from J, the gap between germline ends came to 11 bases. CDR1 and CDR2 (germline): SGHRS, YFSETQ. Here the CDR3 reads CASRTGSTDTQYF. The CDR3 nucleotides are TGCGCCAGCCGTACAGGTTCCACAGATACGCAGTATTTT. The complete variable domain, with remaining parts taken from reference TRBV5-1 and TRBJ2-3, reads KAGVTQTPRYLIKTRGQQVTLSCSPISGHRSVSWYQQTPGQGLQFLFEYFSETQRNKGNFPGRFSGRQFSNSRSEMNVSTLELGDSALYLCASRTGSTDTQYFGPGTRLTVL.

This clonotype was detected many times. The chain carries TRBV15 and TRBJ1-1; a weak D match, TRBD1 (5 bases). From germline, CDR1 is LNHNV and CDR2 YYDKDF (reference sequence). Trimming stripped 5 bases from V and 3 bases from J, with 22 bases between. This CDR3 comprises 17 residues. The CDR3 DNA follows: TGTGCCACCAGCGGATCAGGGTTATTTAATTTGGACACTGAAGCTTTCTTT. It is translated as CATSGSGLFNLDTEAFF. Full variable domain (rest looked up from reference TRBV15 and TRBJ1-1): DAMVIQNPRYQVTQFGKPVTLSCSQTLNHNVMYWYQQKSSQAPKLLFHYYDKDFNNEADTPDNFQSRRPNTSFCFLDIRSPGLGDTAMYLCATSGSGLFNLDTEAFFGQGTRLTVV.

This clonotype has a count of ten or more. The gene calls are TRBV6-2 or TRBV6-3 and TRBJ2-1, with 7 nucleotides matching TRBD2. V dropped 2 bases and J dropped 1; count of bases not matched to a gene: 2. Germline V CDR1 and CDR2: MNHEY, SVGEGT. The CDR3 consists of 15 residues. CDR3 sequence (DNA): TGTGCCAGCAGTTACGGGAGGGAATCCTACAATGAGCAGTTCTTC. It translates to CASSYGRESYNEQFF.

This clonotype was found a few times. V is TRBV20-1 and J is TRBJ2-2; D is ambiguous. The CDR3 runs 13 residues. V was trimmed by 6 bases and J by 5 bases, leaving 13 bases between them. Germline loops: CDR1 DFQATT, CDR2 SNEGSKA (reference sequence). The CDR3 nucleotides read TGCAGTGCCGCTCTCCGGTTAACCGGGGAGCTGTTTTTT. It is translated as CSAALRLTGELFF.

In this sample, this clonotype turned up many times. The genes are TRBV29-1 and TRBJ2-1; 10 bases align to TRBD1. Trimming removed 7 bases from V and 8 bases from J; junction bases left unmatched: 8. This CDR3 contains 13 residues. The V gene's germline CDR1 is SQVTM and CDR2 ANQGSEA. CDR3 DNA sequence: TGCAGCGCCATGACAGGGGGCCCCGATGAGCAGTTCTTC. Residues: CSAMTGGPDEQFF.

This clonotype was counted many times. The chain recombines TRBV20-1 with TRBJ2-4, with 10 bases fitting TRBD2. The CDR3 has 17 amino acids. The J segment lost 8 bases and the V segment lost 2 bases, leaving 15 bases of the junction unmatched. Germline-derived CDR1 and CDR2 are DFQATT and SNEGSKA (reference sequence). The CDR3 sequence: CSARLLSSGGYGDIQYF. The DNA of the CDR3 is TGCAGTGCTAGACTTCTTTCTAGCGGGGGTTATGGGGACATTCAGTACTTC.

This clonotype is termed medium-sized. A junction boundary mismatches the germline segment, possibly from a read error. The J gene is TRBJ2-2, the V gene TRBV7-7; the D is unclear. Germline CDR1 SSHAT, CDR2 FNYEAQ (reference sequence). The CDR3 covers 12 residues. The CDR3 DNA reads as TGTGCTAGCAGCCATAACACCGGGGAGCTGTTTTTT. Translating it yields CASSHNTGELFF.